The 25 T cell receptor beta chains presented below share a single source sample, sequenced in a study of long-term antiretroviral therapy in people with HIV. This was the immunoSEQ v3.0 assay at survey level. Libraries were prepared by immunoSEQ multiplex PCR; TCRdb keeps only in-frame clonotypes and omits some of them. This sample has around 12,000 clones, with over 80% found just once. The sample consisted of unsorted PBMCs, taken 8 to 8.5 years after starting antiretroviral therapy. The receptors were gathered from a man in his fifties with HIV.

The J gene is TRBJ2-3, the V gene TRBV6-1, with D hard to call. This CDR3 has 14 residues. V was trimmed by 1 base and J by 3 bases, leaving 8 bases between them. Looked up from germline, CDR1 is MNHNS and CDR2 is SASEGT. CDR3 sequence: CASSEEVLTDTQYF. For the CDR3, the DNA is TGTGCCAGCAGTGAAGAGGTGCTTACAGATACGCAGTATTTT.

The chain is built from TRBV25-1 and TRBJ2-2; D unclear. CDR1 is MGHDK and CDR2 is SYGVNS in the germline V gene. Trimming removed 8 bases at V and 1 base at J, with 5 bases between. The CDR3 has 12 residues. The CDR3, as DNA: TGTGCCAGCTTTCAGAACACCGGGGAGCTGTTTTTT. This gives the protein CASFQNTGELFF.

Only one count was recorded for this clone. The chain couples TRBV5-1 to TRBJ2-3; 8 bases fit TRBD1. The CDR3 runs to 15 residues. V lost 3 bases and J lost 3; bases outside the gene matches: 6. Germline CDR1 reads SGHRS; CDR2 reads YFSETQ. The CDR3 here is CASSSTGAETDTQYF. CDR3 sequence (DNA): TGCGCCAGCAGCTCGACAGGGGCCGAAACAGATACGCAGTATTTT.

V gene TRBV27 combines with J gene TRBJ2-1, with 8 bases aligning to TRBD1. Germline-derived CDR1 and CDR2 are MNHEY and SMNVEV (reference sequence). This CDR3 has 14 amino acids. Unmatched junction bases numbered 5, after V lost 3 bases and J lost 7 bases. CDR3 protein: CASSFGTGLNEQFF. CDR3 nucleotide sequence: TGTGCCAGCAGTTTCGGGACAGGACTTAATGAGCAGTTCTTC.

The chain links TRBV7-9 to TRBJ2-7; TRBD2 matches at 9 bases. The V gene end was trimmed by 4 bases and the J gene end by 2 bases; junction bases not matched to a gene: 9. CDR1 and CDR2 (germline): SEHNR, FQNEAQ (reference sequence). The CDR3 spans 16 residues. The CDR3 here is CASSSTRGGETYEQYF. In nucleotides, the CDR3 is TGTGCCAGCAGCTCCACGCGCGGGGGGGAAACCTACGAGCAGTACTTC.

This chain uses TRBV15 with TRBJ2-3; D remains unclear. Germline lookup yields CDR1 LNHNV and CDR2 YYDKDF (reference sequence). The CDR3 length is 15 residues. V was clipped by 6 bases and J by 3 bases, with 16 bases between them. CDR3 residues: CATSHTEAFTDTQYF. The CDR3 nucleotides read TGTGCCACCAGTCATACAGAGGCCTTTACAGATACGCAGTATTTT.

V is TRBV6-6 and J is TRBJ1-1, with D perhaps TRBD1 (6 bases). Germline loops: CDR1 MNHNY, CDR2 SVGAGI (reference sequence). This CDR3 is 15 amino acids long. V lost 4 bases to trimming and J lost 4 bases, with 16 bases between them. CDR3 amino acids: CASSSLGGPGTEAFF. CDR3 nucleotides: TGTGCCAGCAGTTCCCTTGGGGGGCCGGGCACTGAAGCTTTCTTT.

Written as DNA, the CDR3 is TGTGCCTGGATCCAAGGGTCGCCGGGGTATAATTCACCCCTCCACTTT. Its protein is CAWIQGSPGYNSPLHF. This chain joins TRBV30 and TRBJ1-6; no definite D call. CDR1 and CDR2 from the germline V gene are GTSNPN and SVGIG (reference sequence). The V gene lost 4 bases and the J gene lost 4 bases, with 17 bases spanning the gap. The CDR3 runs to 16 residues.

CDR3 in amino acids: CATSTGGNGYTF. CDR3 DNA sequence: TGTGCCACCTCGACAGGGGGGAATGGCTACACCTTC. The chain links TRBV19 to TRBJ1-2, with TRBD1 identical over 9 bases. The CDR3 is 12 amino acids. Germline CDR1 reads LNHDA; CDR2 reads SQIVND (reference sequence). Trimming removed 10 bases from V and 6 bases from J; junction bases left unmatched: 6.

The V call is TRBV7-9, the J call TRBJ2-5; the match to TRBD1 covers 11 bases. The CDR3 sequence is 15 residues long. The germline CDR1 and CDR2 sequences are SEHNR and FQNEAQ (reference sequence). The V and J ends lost 5 bases and 6 bases, in that order; junction bases with no gene match: 8. The CDR3 region has the DNA TGTGCCAGCAGCATCCCCGGGACAGGGGGAAAGACCCAGTACTTC. Protein: CASSIPGTGGKTQYF. Complete variable domain (other parts from reference TRBV7-9 and TRBJ2-5): DTGVSQNPRHKITKRGQNVTFRCDPISEHNRLYWYRQTLGQGPEFLTYFQNEAQLEKSRLLSDRFSAERPKGSFSTLEIQRTEQGDSAMYLCASSIPGTGGKTQYFGPGTRLLVL.

The rearrangement links TRBV27 to TRBJ2-7; the D gene is possibly TRBD2 (6 bases). CDR1 and CDR2 (germline): MNHEY, SMNVEV (reference sequence). V was cut by 0 bases and J by 2 bases, with 14 bases left in between. The CDR3 consists of 16 residues. The CDR3 DNA reads as TGTGCCAGCAGTTTATCGCGCGGGACGATAACCTACGAGCAGTACTTC. Its translation is CASSLSRGTITYEQYF.

This chain uses TRBV6-5 with TRBJ1-5; D might be TRBD1 (6 bases). The CDR3 covers 15 residues. V shed 8 bases and J shed 1 base, with 15 bases lying between them. Germline assignment: CDR1 MNHEY and CDR2 SVGAGI. CDR3 sequence: CASRPGAGSNQPQHF. The CDR3 DNA reads as TGTGCCAGCCGCCCAGGGGCGGGGAGCAATCAGCCCCAGCATTTT.

This clone was detected once. The chain links TRBV27 to TRBJ1-1, with TRBD1 matching 7 bases. The CDR3 length is 11 residues. V was pared by 10 bases and J by 10 bases, with 9 bases of the junction left unmatched. Germline CDR1 reads MNHEY; CDR2 reads SMNVEV (reference sequence). The DNA of the CDR3 is TGTGCCACCGCGAAAGGGGGCGGAGCTTTCTTT. Amino acid sequence: CATAKGGGAFF.

V and J are TRBV7-9 and TRBJ2-1, with D uncertain. V shed 7 bases and J shed 0 bases, with 4 bases lying between them. Germline loops: CDR1 SEHNR, CDR2 FQNEAQ (reference sequence). This CDR3 is built from 12 residues. The CDR3 nucleotides are TGTGCCAGCATGAGCTCCTACAATGAGCAGTTCTTC. The encoded protein is CASMSSYNEQFF.

The J gene is TRBJ2-1, the V gene TRBV9, with 12 bases fitting TRBD2. The CDR3 consists of 18 residues. Germline CDR1 and CDR2: SGDLS and YYNGEE. V was pared by 3 bases and J by 2 bases, with 9 bases of the junction left unmatched. CDR3 in amino acids: CASSDNGLAGTPYNEQFF. The CDR3 DNA reads as TGTGCCAGCAGCGATAACGGACTAGCGGGGACCCCCTACAATGAGCAGTTCTTC. Full variable domain (missing parts from reference TRBV9 and TRBJ2-1): DSGVTQTPKHLITATGQRVTLRCSPRSGDLSVYWYQQSLDQGLQFLIQYYNGEERAKGNILERFSAQQFPDLHSELNLSSLELGDSALYFCASSDNGLAGTPYNEQFFGPGTRLTVL.

The gene calls are TRBV7-9 and TRBJ2-7, with a weak D call TRBD1 (5 bases). The CDR3 has 16 amino acids. The V end was cut by 5 bases, the J end by 5 bases, with 22 bases between. Germline V gives CDR1 SEHNR, CDR2 FQNEAQ (reference sequence). Here the CDR3 DNA reads TGTGCCAGCAGCCCCCCCACCCAATCAGGGTGGAACGAGCAGTACTTC. Its protein is CASSPPTQSGWNEQYF.

V usage is TRBV10-2 and J usage is TRBJ2-5; the D call may be TRBD1 or TRBD2 (5 bases each). Trimming removed 3 bases from V and 2 bases from J, with 16 bases in between. Germline values: CDR1 WSHSY, CDR2 SAAADI. The CDR3 runs to 16 residues. The CDR3 region is CASSDAEEGWQETQYF. The CDR3 region has the DNA TGCGCCAGCAGTGATGCCGAAGAGGGGTGGCAAGAGACCCAGTACTTC.

This chain connects TRBV18 to TRBJ2-3, with 12 bases identical to TRBD2. CDR1 KGHSH and CDR2 LQKENI come from the germline V gene. The V segment lost 2 bases and the J segment 0 bases; nucleotides outside the gene matches: 6. This CDR3 comprises 18 residues. CDR3 loop: CASSPTSGGTLSTDTQYF. CDR3 sequence (DNA): TGTGCCAGCTCACCAACTAGCGGGGGGACCTTGAGCACAGATACGCAGTATTTT. Combining the CDR3 with reference TRBV18 and TRBJ2-3 gives the whole variable domain NAGVMQNPRHLVRRRGQEARLRCSPMKGHSHVYWYRQLPEEGLKFMVYLQKENIIDESGMPKERFSAEFPKEGPSILRIQQVVRGDSAAYFCASSPTSGGTLSTDTQYFGPGTRLTVL.

The chain carries TRBV4-2 and TRBJ2-7; D call uncertain. CDR3 length: 11 residues. The V gene lost 5 bases and the J gene lost 3 bases, with 5 bases spanning the gap. Germline-derived CDR1 and CDR2 are LGHNA and YNFKEQ. CDR3 in amino acids: CASSLHYEQYF. CDR3 nucleotides: TGTGCCAGCAGCTTGCACTACGAGCAGTACTTC.

J is TRBJ2-7 and V is TRBV7-2, with D tentatively TRBD1 or TRBD2 (6 bases each). Trimming took 1 base from V and 6 from J, leaving 16 bases between them. The CDR3 contains 15 residues. CDR1 and CDR2 (germline): SGHTA, FQGNSA. In DNA form, the CDR3 reads TGTGCCAGCAGCTTAGTATGGGGGGCGATGGGCGAGCAGTACTTC. The encoded protein is CASSLVWGAMGEQYF.

This clone was recorded a few times. The V and J genes are TRBV19 and TRBJ2-7; TRBD1 matches 11 bases. Germline values: CDR1 LNHDA, CDR2 SQIVND (reference sequence). Trimming at V came to 10 bases and at J to 1 base, leaving 9 bases not matched to a gene. There are 15 residues in the CDR3. The CDR3 sequence: CATKQGQGASYEQYF. In DNA, the CDR3 is TGTGCCACCAAACAAGGACAGGGGGCTTCCTACGAGCAGTACTTC.

The V call is TRBV15, the J call TRBJ1-1; no definite D call. CDR1 and CDR2 (germline): LNHNV, YYDKDF (reference sequence). The CDR3 is made up of 11 amino acids. The ends were cut back, 0 bases at V and 5 bases at J, with 1 base in the middle. The CDR3 loop is CATSRDTEAFF. CDR3 bases: TGTGCCACCAGCAGAGATACTGAAGCTTTCTTT.

CDR3 coding DNA: TGCAGCGTTCAAATGATCGGACAGGGGGCGCTTGAAAAACTGTTTTTT. Amino acids: CSVQMIGQGALEKLFF. J is TRBJ1-4 and V is TRBV29-1; 11 nucleotides match TRBD1. Per the germline V gene, CDR1 is SQVTM and CDR2 is ANQGSEA. V lost 5 bases to trimming and J lost 7 bases; unmatched junction nucleotides: 12. The CDR3 is 16 residues long.

The gene calls are TRBV6-5 and TRBJ1-4; D perhaps matches TRBD1 (5 bases). The CDR3 sequence is 15 residues long. V lost 2 bases and J lost 4, with 11 bases in between. Germline assignment: CDR1 MNHEY and CDR2 SVGAGI. CDR3 protein: CASSYSGGINEKLFF. The CDR3 bases are TGTGCCAGCAGTTACAGCGGGGGGATTAATGAAAAACTGTTTTTT.

This chain joins TRBV9 and TRBJ2-3; TRBD2 is a possible D gene (6 bases). The CDR3 loop spans 16 amino acids. Germline CDR1 is SGDLS and CDR2 is YYNGEE. Trimming left V 3 bases short and J 4 bases short, with 18 bases between. As DNA, the CDR3 is TGTGCCAGCAGCGCCCTGATGGGGGGAGAGTCAGATACGCAGTATTTT. It yields the protein CASSALMGGESDTQYF.